The clone carrying this TCR beta chain was seen only once. The sample is drawn from a study of blood T cell repertoires in COVID-19. The assay was immunoSEQ multiplex PCR, and TCRdb's table has in-frame clones only and misses some. The sample yields about 200,000 clones, approximately 83% seen once. V was clipped by 5 bases and J by 7 bases; unmatched bases: 15. Germline loops: CDR1 KGHSH, CDR2 LQKENI. The CDR3 is 17 amino acids. Sequenced material: peripheral blood. The receptor comes from a man aged 60 to 69 with acute or convalescent COVID-19. This chain uses TRBV18 with TRBJ2-1; TRBD1 matches 9 bases. The CDR3 protein is CASSSYGPGQGLNEQFF. For the CDR3, the DNA is TGTGCCAGCTCATCGTATGGACCGGGACAGGGCTTGAATGAGCAGTTCTTC.